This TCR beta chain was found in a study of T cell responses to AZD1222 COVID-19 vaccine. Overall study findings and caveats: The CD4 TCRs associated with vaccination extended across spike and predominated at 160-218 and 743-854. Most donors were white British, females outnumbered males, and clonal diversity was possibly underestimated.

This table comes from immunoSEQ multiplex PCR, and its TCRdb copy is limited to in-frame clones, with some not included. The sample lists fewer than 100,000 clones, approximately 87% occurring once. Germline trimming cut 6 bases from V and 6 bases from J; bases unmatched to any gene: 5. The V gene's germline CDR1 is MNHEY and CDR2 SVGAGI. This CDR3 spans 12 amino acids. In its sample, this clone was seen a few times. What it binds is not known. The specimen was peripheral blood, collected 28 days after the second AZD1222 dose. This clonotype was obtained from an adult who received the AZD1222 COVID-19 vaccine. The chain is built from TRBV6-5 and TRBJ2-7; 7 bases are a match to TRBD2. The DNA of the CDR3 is TGTGCCAGCAGAGGACTAGTTACCGAGCAGTACTTC. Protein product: CASRGLVTEQYF.